Listed here is a single T cell receptor beta chain. Its antigen is not known. The ends lost 6 bases at V and 3 bases at J; junction bases unmatched: 4. The CDR3 runs 13 residues. Germline loops: CDR1 MNHEY, CDR2 SVGAGI. RNA, once extracted, was reverse transcribed into cDNA for use as the sequencing template. Sequenced by immunoSEQ multiplex PCR; TCRdb stores in-frame clones only, minus some. The data contain about 180,000 clones, approximately 50% of them seen just once; the ten biggest clones take up around 9.1%. These data are taken from a study of CD8+ T cells in alopecia areata. Study background: Treated patients received oral tofacitinib, 5 to 10 mg twice daily. Tofacitinib administration persisted for 6 to 18 months, succeeded by 6 months off drug. Study-wide results and limits: One nonresponder makes the tie between baseline CD8+ expansion and response uncertain. Across lesional scalp, and particularly alopecia totalis/universalis, clonality surpassed that of normal scalp.

Stated treatment: oral pan-JAK inhibitor, 5-10 mg twice daily. The source is a human donor with alopecia areata. The sequencing here drew on CD8+ T cells sorted from blood, taken between weeks 51 and 52, from a patient treated with tofacitinib. V usage is TRBV6-5 and J usage is TRBJ2-5; TRBD1 aligns across 7 bases. CDR3 region: CASRLDREETQYF. The CDR3 region has the DNA TGTGCCAGCAGACTCGACAGGGAAGAGACCCAGTACTTC.